Shown below are 3 T cell receptor beta chains from a single sample sequenced in a study of T cell responses to AZD1222 COVID-19 vaccine (dated by TCRdb to the early 2020s). Receptor amplification or capture employed the immunoSEQ multiplex PCR assay. TCRdb carries this immuneACCESS record with in-frame sequences only. Its versions omit some clonotypes, under half of them owing to an unresolved V gene in the studies checked, with the rest unexplained. This sample holds 65,000 to 85,000 clones; roughly 80% were observed only once. The top ten clones comprise over 12% of the sample. The time point label corresponds to: about 28 days (+/-7) after the second vaccine dose. The material was peripheral blood, obtained 28 days after the second AZD1222 dose. These receptors were taken from an adult who received the AZD1222 COVID-19 vaccine.

This chain joins TRBV5-8 and TRBJ1-5; D not resolved. Deletions cut 4 bases from V and 1 base from J, with 12 bases between. Germline CDR1 and CDR2: SGHTS and YDEGEE. The CDR3 consists of 15 residues. As DNA, the CDR3 is TGTGCCAGCAGCCTCGGTGGGCAGAGCAATCAGCCCCAGCATTTT. Translation: CASSLGGQSNQPQHF. The complete variable domain, with remaining parts taken from reference TRBV5-8 and TRBJ1-5, reads EAGVTQSPTHLIKTRGQQATLRCSPISGHTSVYWYQQALGLGLQFLLWYDEGEERNRGNFPPRFSGRQFPNYSSELNVNALELEDSALYLCASSLGGQSNQPQHFGDGTRLSIL.

This chain joins TRBV7-2 and TRBJ2-3; D remains unclear. Germline CDR1 and CDR2: SGHTA and FQGNSA. This CDR3 has 14 amino acids. Trimming removed 2 bases at V and 2 bases at J, with 8 bases between. CDR3 nucleotide sequence: TGTGCCAGCAGCTTAAACCAAGTCACAGATACGCAGTATTTT. Amino acid sequence: CASSLNQVTDTQYF.

V is TRBV20-1 and J is TRBJ1-4; D not resolved. The CDR3 is made up of 11 amino acids. Germline CDR1 is DFQATT and CDR2 is SNEGSKA (reference sequence). Trimming cost V 2 bases and J 7 bases, with 5 bases left between them. The CDR3 DNA reads TGCAGTGCTAGATTAAGTGAAAAACTGTTTTTT. Encoded protein: CSARLSEKLFF.